This T cell receptor beta chain was obtained from a study of blood T cell repertoires in COVID-19. Study details: Sources were T cells, B-cell-depleted T cells, or PBMCs; the material itself was cDNA or gDNA.

A word on this clone: Germline and junction disagree at one end, which may indicate a read error.

Germline loops: CDR1 MNHNY, CDR2 SVGAGI (reference sequence). The CDR3 sequence is 12 residues long. In the original workflow: It was from reference gene primer amplification that nucleated cell counts were estimated. The table came from immunoSEQ multiplex PCR; TCRdb's copy has only in-frame clones and leaves some out. That table supplies the V and J calls and clone size; D and trimming were determined from the DNA. The sample records around 62,000 clones, approximately 90% being singletons. The receptor was isolated from a man aged 55 to 70 with acute or convalescent COVID-19. J is TRBJ2-3 and V is TRBV6-6; possibly TRBD2 for D (5 bases). Sequenced: peripheral blood. CDR3 in amino acids: CASSDQRSPGSF. The CDR3 region has the DNA TGTGCCAGCAGTGATCAGCGGTCCCCGGGTTCTTTT.